These 7 T cell receptor beta chains share one sample of origin, sequenced in a study of cytomegalovirus exposure and HLA in healthy donors. The primer mix had 60 Vbeta and 13 Jbeta primers. Using immunoSEQ multiplex PCR, the repertoire was profiled, and TCRdb retains in-frame clones only, with some absent. This sample carries about 280,000 clones, 85% to 90% of them seen once, and the ten largest clones take roughly 2.3%. Sequenced sample: PBMCs. These receptors came from a young woman in good health and CMV-seronegative.

The gene calls are TRBV28 and TRBJ1-5; D possibly corresponds to TRBD1 (6 bases). V gave up 6 bases and J gave up 3 bases, with 12 bases separating them. This CDR3 has 14 amino acids. Germline lookup yields CDR1 MDHEN and CDR2 SYDVKM. The CDR3 nucleotides read TGTGCCAGCAGCGATACAGGGAACAATCAGCCCCAGCATTTT. Its protein is CASSDTGNNQPQHF.

CDR3 bases: TGCGCCAGCAGCTCACAGGGTGAGGACACCATATATTTT. This codes for CASSSQGEDTIYF. V is TRBV5-1 and J is TRBJ1-3; D possibly corresponds to TRBD1 (6 bases). This CDR3 is 13 amino acids long. V was shortened by 3 bases and J by 8 bases, with 12 bases between the two germline ends. Germline values: CDR1 SGHRS, CDR2 YFSETQ.

This chain connects TRBV5-1 to TRBJ2-7, with 9 bases matching TRBD2. V was clipped by 4 bases and J by 2 bases; unmatched bases: 4. The CDR3 runs 14 residues. CDR1 and CDR2 from the germline V gene are SGHRS and YFSETQ. The DNA for the CDR3 is TGCGCCAGCAGCATGGGACTAGCCACCTACGAGCAGTACTTC. Translated, it gives CASSMGLATYEQYF.

The chain is built from TRBV9 and TRBJ2-3; 10 bases are shared with TRBD2. From germline, CDR1 is SGDLS and CDR2 YYNGEE. This CDR3 region has 17 residues. V was pared by 0 bases and J by 4 bases, with 8 bases of the junction left unmatched. The CDR3 protein is CASSVEGTSAPSDTQYF. The CDR3 bases are TGTGCCAGCAGCGTAGAGGGGACTAGCGCACCCTCAGATACGCAGTATTTT.

The V and J genes are TRBV7-2 and TRBJ2-1; TRBD2 is a possible D gene (5 bases). From germline, CDR1 is SGHTA and CDR2 FQGNSA. V gave up 1 base and J gave up 0 bases, with 7 bases separating them. CDR3 length: 15 residues. The CDR3 sequence is CASSLGGPSYNEQFF. Here the CDR3 DNA reads TGTGCCAGCAGCTTAGGAGGGCCCTCCTACAATGAGCAGTTCTTC. Combining the CDR3 with reference TRBV7-2 and TRBJ2-1 gives the whole variable domain GAGVSQSPSNKVTEKGKDVELRCDPISGHTALYWYRQSLGQGLEFLIYFQGNSAPDKSGLPSDRFSAERTGGSVSTLTIQRTQQEDSAVYLCASSLGGPSYNEQFFGPGTRLTVL.

The genes are TRBV6-1 and TRBJ2-4, with 13 bases that match TRBD2. Germline CDR1 and CDR2: MNHNS and SASEGT. V shed 4 bases, J shed 5 bases, and the junction held 11 bases outside the gene matches. This CDR3 spans 18 amino acids. CDR3 sequence reads: CASSGFLWTSGGENIQYF. Written as DNA, the CDR3 is TGTGCCAGCAGTGGGTTCCTCTGGACTAGCGGGGGCGAAAACATTCAGTACTTC.

V usage is TRBV4-1 and J usage is TRBJ2-7; 14 bases are shared with TRBD2. The CDR3 sequence is 18 residues long. The junction had 10 bases not matched to a gene; V was cut back by 4 bases and J by 2 bases. The germline V gene encodes CDR1 MGHRA and CDR2 YSYEKL. The DNA for the CDR3 is TGCGCCAGCAGCCCTACCGCCGCGGGACTAGCGGGGGCCTACGAGCAGTACTTC. It encodes CASSPTAAGLAGAYEQYF.